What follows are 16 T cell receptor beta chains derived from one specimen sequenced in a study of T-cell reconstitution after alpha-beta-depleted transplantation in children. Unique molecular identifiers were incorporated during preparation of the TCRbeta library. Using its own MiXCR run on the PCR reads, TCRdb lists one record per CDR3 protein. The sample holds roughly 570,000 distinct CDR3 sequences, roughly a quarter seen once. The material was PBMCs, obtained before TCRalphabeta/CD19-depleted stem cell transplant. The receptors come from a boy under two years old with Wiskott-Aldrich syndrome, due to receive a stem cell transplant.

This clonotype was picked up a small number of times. CDR3 sequence: CSVELDSNQPQHF. The CDR3 DNA follows: TGCAGCGTTGAATTGGATAGCAATCAGCCCCAGCATTTT. The rearrangement links TRBV29-1 to TRBJ1-5; D gene ambiguous. This CDR3 comprises 13 residues. V was shortened by 2 bases and J by 0 bases, with 5 bases between the two germline ends. Germline V lookup: CDR1 SQVTM, CDR2 ANQGSEA.

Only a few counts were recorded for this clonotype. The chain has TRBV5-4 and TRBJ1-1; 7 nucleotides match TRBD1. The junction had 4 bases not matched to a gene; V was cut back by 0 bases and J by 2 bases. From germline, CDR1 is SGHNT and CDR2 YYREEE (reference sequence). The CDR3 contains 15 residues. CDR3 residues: CASSLVNRGNTEAFF. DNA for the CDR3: TGTGCCAGCAGCTTGGTCAACAGGGGAAACACTGAAGCTTTCTTT. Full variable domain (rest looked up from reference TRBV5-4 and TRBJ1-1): ETGVTQSPTHLIKTRGQQVTLRCSSQSGHNTVSWYQQALGQGPQFIFQYYREEENGRGNFPPRFSGLQFPNYSSELNVNALELDDSALYLCASSLVNRGNTEAFFGQGTRLTVV.

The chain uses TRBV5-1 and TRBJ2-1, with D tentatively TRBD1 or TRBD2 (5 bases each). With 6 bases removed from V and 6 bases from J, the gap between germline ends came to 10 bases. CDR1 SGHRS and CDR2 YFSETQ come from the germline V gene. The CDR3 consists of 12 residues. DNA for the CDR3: TGCGCCAGCACCAGGGACCTCAATGAGCAGTTCTTC. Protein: CASTRDLNEQFF.

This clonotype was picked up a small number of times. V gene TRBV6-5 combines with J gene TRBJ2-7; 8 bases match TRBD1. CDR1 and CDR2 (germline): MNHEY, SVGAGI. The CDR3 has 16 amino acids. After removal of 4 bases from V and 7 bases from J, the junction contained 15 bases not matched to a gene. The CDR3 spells CASSLGQGTGVLEQYF. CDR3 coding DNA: TGTGCCAGCAGTTTGGGTCAGGGGACAGGAGTCCTGGAGCAGTACTTC.

The DNA of the CDR3 is TGTGCCACCAGGGAGGGAGGGCGGCAAGAGACCCAGTACTTC. Encoded protein: CATREGGRQETQYF. V is TRBV24-1 and J is TRBJ2-5; 7 positions agree with TRBD2. Germline trimming cut 7 bases from V and 2 bases from J; bases unmatched to any gene: 6. CDR3 length equals 14 residues. Germline CDR1 is KGHDR and CDR2 is SFDVKD.

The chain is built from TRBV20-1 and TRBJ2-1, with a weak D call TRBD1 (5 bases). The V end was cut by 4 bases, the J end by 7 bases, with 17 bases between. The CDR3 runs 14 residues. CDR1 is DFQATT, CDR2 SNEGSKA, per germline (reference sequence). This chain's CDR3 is CSAISLVQGNEQFF. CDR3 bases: TGCAGTGCTATATCCCTAGTCCAGGGAAATGAGCAGTTCTTC.

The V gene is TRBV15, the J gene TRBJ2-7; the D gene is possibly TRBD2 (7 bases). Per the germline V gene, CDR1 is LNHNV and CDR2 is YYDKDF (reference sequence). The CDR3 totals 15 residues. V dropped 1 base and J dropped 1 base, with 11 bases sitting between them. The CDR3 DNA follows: TGTGCCACCAGCAGAGGCCGGGGGGCGTCCTACGAGCAGTACTTC. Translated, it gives CATSRGRGASYEQYF.

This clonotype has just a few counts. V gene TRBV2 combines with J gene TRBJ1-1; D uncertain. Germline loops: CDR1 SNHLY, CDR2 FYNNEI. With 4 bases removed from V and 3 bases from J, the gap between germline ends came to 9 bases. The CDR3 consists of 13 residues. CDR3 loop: CASSANQYTEAFF. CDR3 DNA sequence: TGTGCCAGCAGTGCGAATCAGTACACTGAAGCTTTCTTT.

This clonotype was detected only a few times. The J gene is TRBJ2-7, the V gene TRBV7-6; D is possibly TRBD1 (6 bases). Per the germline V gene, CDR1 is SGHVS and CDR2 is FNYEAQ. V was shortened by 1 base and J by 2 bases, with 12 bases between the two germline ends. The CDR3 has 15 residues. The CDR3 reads CASSLDLQGPYEQYF. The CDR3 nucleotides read TGTGCCAGCAGCTTAGATCTCCAGGGGCCCTACGAGCAGTACTTC.

The CDR3 reads CASSLDGRGRADTQYF. CDR3 bases: TGCGCCAGCAGCTTGGATGGCAGGGGGCGGGCAGATACGCAGTATTTT. The chain uses TRBV5-1 and TRBJ2-3, with TRBD1 matching over 8 bases. The junction had 7 bases not matched to a gene; V was cut back by 0 bases and J by 4 bases. The length of the CDR3 is 16 residues. CDR1 SGHRS and CDR2 YFSETQ come from the germline V gene.

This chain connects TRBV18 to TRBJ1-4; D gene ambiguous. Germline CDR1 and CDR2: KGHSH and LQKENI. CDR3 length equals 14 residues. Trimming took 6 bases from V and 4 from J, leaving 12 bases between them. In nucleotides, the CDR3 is TGTGCCAGCTCTAGGGCCCTCCGTAATGAAAAACTGTTTTTT. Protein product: CASSRALRNEKLFF. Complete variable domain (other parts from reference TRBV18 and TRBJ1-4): NAGVMQNPRHLVRRRGQEARLRCSPMKGHSHVYWYRQLPEEGLKFMVYLQKENIIDESGMPKERFSAEFPKEGPSILRIQQVVRGDSAAYFCASSRALRNEKLFFGSGTQLSVL.

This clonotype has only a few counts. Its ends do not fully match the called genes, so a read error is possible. CDR3 coding DNA: TGTGCCAGCAGCTTAGCGGGAGATGTACGTAATGAGCAGTTCTTC. This translates into CASSLAGDVRNEQFF. The chain recombines TRBV12-3 or TRBV12-4 with TRBJ2-1, with TRBD2 matching over 9 bases. The CDR3 loop spans 15 amino acids.

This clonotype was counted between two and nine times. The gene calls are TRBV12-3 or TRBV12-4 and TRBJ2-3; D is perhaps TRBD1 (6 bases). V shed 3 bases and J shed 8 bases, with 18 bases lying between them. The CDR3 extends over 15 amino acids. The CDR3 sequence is CASSFSGAGRRTQYF. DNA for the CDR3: TGTGCCAGCAGTTTCTCAGGGGCCGGACGTCGTACGCAGTATTTT.

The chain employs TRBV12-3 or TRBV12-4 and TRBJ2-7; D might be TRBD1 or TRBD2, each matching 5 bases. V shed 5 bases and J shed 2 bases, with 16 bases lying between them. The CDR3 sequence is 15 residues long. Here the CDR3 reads CASSPRGGWAYEQYF. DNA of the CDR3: TGTGCCAGCAGTCCCCGGGGCGGGTGGGCCTACGAGCAGTACTTC.

The CDR3 is CSARPPLGTDYEQYF. CDR3 nucleotide sequence: TGCAGTGCTAGACCCCCTCTTGGGACAGACTACGAGCAGTACTTC. This sequence joins TRBV20-1 and TRBJ2-7, with 7 bases fitting TRBD1. Germline assignment: CDR1 DFQATT and CDR2 SNEGSKA (reference sequence). The CDR3 is made up of 15 amino acids. Trimming removed 2 bases from V and 3 bases from J; junction bases left unmatched: 10.

The CDR3 nucleotides read TGTGCCAGCAGCTTGGGGGGACTAGCGGGAGTGAGATATACGCAGTATTTT. Translating gives CASSLGGLAGVRYTQYF. The rearrangement uses TRBV5-6 and TRBJ2-3; 14 bases are a match to TRBD2. Per the germline V gene, CDR1 is SGHDT and CDR2 is YYEEEE. CDR3 size: 17 residues. Unmatched junction bases numbered 7, after V lost 0 bases and J lost 7 bases.